Following are 23 T cell receptor beta chains from one sample sequenced in a study of T cells after yellow fever vaccination. TCRdb reprocessed the 5' RACE reads with MiXCR, giving one entry per CDR3 protein. The sample yields about 400,000 distinct CDR3 sequences, 6.2% seen once. The source material was PBMCs, sampled 5 days after the yellow fever booster vaccination. These receptor sequences come from a man in his thirties or forties who received the YFV17D yellow fever vaccine.

The chain recombines TRBV14 with TRBJ2-3, with D perhaps TRBD1 (5 bases). The CDR3 has 14 amino acids. Per germline, CDR1 SGHDN and CDR2 FVKESK. V gave up 1 base and J gave up 5 bases, with 10 bases separating them. The CDR3 DNA sequence: TGTGCCAGCAGCCAAGTTTCGGACATAGATACGCAGTATTTT. Its translation: CASSQVSDIDTQYF.

This clonotype turned up a few times. The chain couples TRBV5-1 to TRBJ2-2; 7 nucleotides agree with TRBD1. The CDR3 extends over 15 amino acids. Germline CDR1 reads SGHRS; CDR2 reads YFSETQ. V was pared by 8 bases and J by 3 bases, with 10 bases of the junction left unmatched. For the CDR3, the DNA is TGCGCCAGTTTCCGGGACAGAGGTGACACCGGGGAGCTGTTTTTT. Its protein product is CASFRDRGDTGELFF. Together with reference TRBV5-1 and TRBJ2-2, the CDR3 gives the full variable domain: KAGVTQTPRYLIKTRGQQVTLSCSPISGHRSVSWYQQTPGQGLQFLFEYFSETQRNKGNFPGRFSGRQFSNSRSEMNVSTLELGDSALYLCASFRDRGDTGELFFGEGSRLTVL.

The table lists this clonotype with a few counts. The V call is TRBV24-1, the J call TRBJ2-3; 14 nucleotides agree with TRBD2. Germline CDR1 and CDR2: KGHDR and SFDVKD. J lost 0 bases, V lost 1 base, and 5 bases had no gene match. The CDR3 is 19 residues long. In DNA form, the CDR3 reads TGTGCCACCAGTGATTTCGGGACTAGCGGGAGATCTAGCACAGATACGCAGTATTTT. Translated, it gives CATSDFGTSGRSSTDTQYF.

In this sample, this clonotype turned up many times. The V gene is TRBV5-1, the J gene TRBJ2-5; D call uncertain. CDR3 length equals 12 residues. The V gene's germline CDR1 is SGHRS and CDR2 YFSETQ. Deletions cut 2 bases from V and 0 bases from J, with 2 bases between. This CDR3 reads CASSFNQETQYF. CDR3 DNA: TGCGCCAGCAGCTTCAACCAAGAGACCCAGTACTTC.

The CDR3 here is CASSTPAAKAFF. As DNA, the CDR3 is TGTGCCAGTAGTACCCCGGCAGCTAAAGCTTTCTTT. The rearrangement links TRBV19 to TRBJ1-1; D unresolved. Germline lookup yields CDR1 LNHDA and CDR2 SQIVND (reference sequence). Between the trimmed V and J ends, which lost 4 bases and 9 bases, there was a span of 12 bases. The CDR3 sequence is 12 residues long.

This clonotype turned up a few times. The V call is TRBV6-2 or TRBV6-3, the J call TRBJ2-1; D remains ambiguous. The germline V gene encodes CDR1 MNHEY and CDR2 SVGEGT. The CDR3 consists of 14 residues. V was clipped by 0 bases and J by 6 bases, with 9 bases between them. CDR3 residues: CASSYSRHGNEQFF. The CDR3 DNA follows: TGTGCCAGCAGTTACTCGAGACACGGCAATGAGCAGTTCTTC.

The rearrangement uses TRBV28 and TRBJ2-1; D is unresolved. Per the germline V gene, CDR1 is MDHEN and CDR2 is SYDVKM. V lost 5 bases to trimming and J lost 1 base, with 9 bases between them. The CDR3 loop spans 14 amino acids. In nucleotides, the CDR3 is TGTGCCAGCAGTCCCTTAATATCCTACAATGAGCAGTTCTTC. Translation gives CASSPLISYNEQFF.

The V gene is TRBV20-1, the J gene TRBJ2-7; the match to TRBD2 covers 8 bases. Per germline, CDR1 DFQATT and CDR2 SNEGSKA (reference sequence). The V segment lost 5 bases and the J segment 4 bases; nucleotides outside the gene matches: 16. The CDR3 consists of 16 residues. The CDR3, as DNA: TGCAGTGCTCGATTGGTAGCGGGACGTACCGGGTACGAGCAGTACTTC. Translating gives CSARLVAGRTGYEQYF.

This clonotype occurred many times. This chain's CDR3 is CSVGVTSGSRELFF. Written as DNA, the CDR3 is TGCAGCGTTGGGGTGACTAGCGGGAGCCGGGAGCTGTTTTTT. The chain combines TRBV29-1 with TRBJ2-2; 12 bases are a match to TRBD2. The germline V gene has CDR1 SQVTM and CDR2 ANQGSEA. The V segment lost 4 bases and the J segment 9 bases; nucleotides outside the gene matches: 6. The CDR3 sequence is 14 residues long.

J is TRBJ2-3 and V is TRBV15; D is possibly TRBD1 or TRBD2 (5 bases each). This CDR3 has 16 amino acids. Trimming cost V 2 bases and J 2 bases, with 14 bases left between them. Germline loops: CDR1 LNHNV, CDR2 YYDKDF (reference sequence). The CDR3 reads CATSRFAAGTTDTQYF. In DNA, the CDR3 is TGTGCCACCAGCAGATTTGCCGCAGGGACCACAGATACGCAGTATTTT.

Only a few counts were recorded for this clonotype. The V call is TRBV20-1, the J call TRBJ1-5; D unclear. V was cut by 5 bases and J by 3 bases, with 14 bases left in between. The CDR3 consists of 14 residues. The germline V gene has CDR1 DFQATT and CDR2 SNEGSKA (reference sequence). CDR3: CSAPTNDYNQPQHF. The CDR3 DNA sequence: TGCAGTGCTCCTACGAACGATTACAATCAGCCCCAGCATTTT.

Ten or more counts support this clonotype. The chain links TRBV2 to TRBJ2-1; TRBD2 agrees at 10 bases. This CDR3 has 14 amino acids. Germline trimming cut 2 bases from V and 15 bases from J; bases unmatched to any gene: 10. CDR1 and CDR2 (germline): SNHLY, FYNNEI. The CDR3 coding sequence is TGTGCCAGCAGTGAAATGGCTAGCGGGAGTTTTCGGTTCTTC. Encoded protein: CASSEMASGSFRFF.

CDR3 protein: CASSYSLTGAWVSGELFF. The CDR3 nucleotides are TGTGCCAGCAGTTACTCTCTAACGGGAGCTTGGGTATCCGGGGAGCTGTTTTTT. The chain recombines TRBV6-2 or TRBV6-3 with TRBJ2-2; a weak D match, TRBD2 (6 bases). Germline loops: CDR1 MNHEY, CDR2 SVGEGT. The CDR3 is 18 residues long. Deletions cut 0 bases from V and 6 bases from J, with 20 bases between.

This clonotype was observed a handful of times. The chain uses TRBV30 and TRBJ2-7; TRBD2 matches 11 bases. The CDR3 runs to 17 residues. CDR1 is GTSNPN and CDR2 is SVGIG in the germline V gene (reference sequence). Trimming took 0 bases from V and 3 from J; bases not matched to a gene: 10. The CDR3 DNA reads as TGTGCCTGGAGTGTAGGAACCGGGACTAGCGGCTTCTACGAGCAGTACTTC. The encoded protein is CAWSVGTGTSGFYEQYF.

There are a few counts of this clonotype. The chain recombines TRBV11-2 with TRBJ1-5; the D is unclear. The CDR3 spans 18 residues. Germline values: CDR1 SGHAT, CDR2 FQNNGV. Trimming removed 2 bases at V and 5 bases at J, with 22 bases between. Here the CDR3 DNA reads TGTGCCAGCAGCTTAATCCCTAATGGCAGGATGTTGGATCAGCCCCAGCATTTT. This sequence encodes CASSLIPNGRMLDQPQHF.

The chain is built from TRBV19 and TRBJ2-1; 9 positions agree with TRBD2. Germline assignment: CDR1 LNHDA and CDR2 SQIVND (reference sequence). V lost 11 bases, J lost 5 bases, and 10 bases stayed unmatched. This CDR3 is 14 amino acids long. CDR3 nucleotides: TGTGCCCCCCAAACTAGCGGGTCTGACAATGAGCAGTTCTTC. This sequence encodes CAPQTSGSDNEQFF.

This clonotype was recorded at least ten times. This rearrangement joins TRBV6-5 to TRBJ1-6; D is perhaps TRBD1 (5 bases). Germline V gene sequence: CDR1 MNHEY, CDR2 SVGAGI. The CDR3 is made up of 14 amino acids. With 4 bases removed from V and 8 bases from J, the gap between germline ends came to 12 bases. Written as DNA, the CDR3 is TGTGCCAGCAGTTTTTTGGGGCCCGATTCACCCCTCCACTTT. It yields the protein CASSFLGPDSPLHF.

This clonotype was counted many times. The chain recombines TRBV27 with TRBJ2-1, with 8 bases fitting TRBD1. This CDR3 has 14 amino acids. CDR1 and CDR2 (germline): MNHEY, SMNVEV (reference sequence). J gave up 4 bases and V 8 bases, and 7 bases lay outside the gene matches. The CDR3 nucleotides are TGTGCCAGCGGCCGTGACAGGGGTTACAATGAGCAGTTCTTC. It is translated as CASGRDRGYNEQFF.

This clonotype appeared a few times. The chain's CDR3 is CASSRDRGGTSSGANVLTF. In DNA form, the CDR3 reads TGTGCCAGTAGTAGGGACAGGGGGGGTACATCCTCTGGGGCCAACGTCCTGACTTTC. V and J are TRBV19 and TRBJ2-6; 11 bases match TRBD1. J was trimmed by 0 bases and V by 4 bases; bases with no gene match: 8. The CDR3 covers 19 residues. Germline CDR1 reads LNHDA; CDR2 reads SQIVND (reference sequence). The whole variable domain, remainder taken from reference TRBV19 and TRBJ2-6, is DGGITQSPKYLFRKEGQNVTLSCEQNLNHDAMYWYRQDPGQGLRLIYYSQIVNDFQKGDIAEGYSVSREKKESFPLTVTSAQKNPTAFYLCASSRDRGGTSSGANVLTFGAGSRLTVL.

CDR3 coding DNA: TGCAGTGCTAGTACGACAGGGGATAGCAATCAGCCCCAGCATTTT. Protein product: CSASTTGDSNQPQHF. J is TRBJ1-5 and V is TRBV20-1; the match to TRBD1 covers 8 bases. V lost 3 bases and J lost 0; bases outside the gene matches: 4. The length of the CDR3 is 15 residues. Germline assignment: CDR1 DFQATT and CDR2 SNEGSKA (reference sequence).

This clonotype was seen many times. A junction boundary mismatches the germline segment, possibly from a read error. The chain employs TRBV7-7 and TRBJ2-7, with a possible D match to TRBD1 (6 bases). The CDR3 is made up of 13 amino acids. Germline lookup yields CDR1 SSHAT and CDR2 FNYEAQ (reference sequence). The CDR3: CASSLHAGVEQYF. CDR3 sequence (DNA): TGTGCTAGCAGCTTACATGCAGGGGTCGAGCAGTACTTC.

In this sample, this clonotype turned up a few times. The V gene is TRBV7-2, the J gene TRBJ2-5; D not certain. Germline-derived CDR1 and CDR2 are SGHTA and FQGNSA. This CDR3 region has 13 residues. The germline V and J ends were trimmed by 5 bases and 4 bases, with 11 bases remaining between them. The CDR3 reads CASSAARIETQYF. CDR3 DNA: TGTGCCAGCAGCGCCGCTAGGATAGAGACCCAGTACTTC.

This clonotype occurred many times. The rearrangement links TRBV7-9 to TRBJ2-1; D gene uncertain. Germline values: CDR1 SEHNR, CDR2 FQNEAQ (reference sequence). The CDR3 extends over 12 amino acids. V was shortened by 5 bases and J by 5 bases, with 7 bases between the two germline ends. The CDR3, as DNA: TGTGCCAGCAGCAAACTGGACAATGAGCAGTTCTTC. This translates into CASSKLDNEQFF.